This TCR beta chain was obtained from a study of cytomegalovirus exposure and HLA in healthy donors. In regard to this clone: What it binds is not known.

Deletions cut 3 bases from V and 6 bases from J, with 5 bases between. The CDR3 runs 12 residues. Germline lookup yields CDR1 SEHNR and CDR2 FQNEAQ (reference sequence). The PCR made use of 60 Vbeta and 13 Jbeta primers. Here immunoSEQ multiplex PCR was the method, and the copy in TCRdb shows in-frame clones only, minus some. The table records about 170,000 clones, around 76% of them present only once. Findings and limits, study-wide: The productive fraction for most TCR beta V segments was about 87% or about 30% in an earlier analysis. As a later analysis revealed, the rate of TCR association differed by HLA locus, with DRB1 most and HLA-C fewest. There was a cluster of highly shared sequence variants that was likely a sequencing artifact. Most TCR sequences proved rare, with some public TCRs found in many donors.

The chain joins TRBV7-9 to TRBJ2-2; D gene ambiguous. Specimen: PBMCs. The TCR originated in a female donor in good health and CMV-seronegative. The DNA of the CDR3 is TGTGCCAGCAGCTTCATAGCCGGGGAGCTGTTTTTT. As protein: CASSFIAGELFF.